This T cell receptor (beta chain) was recorded in a study of cytomegalovirus exposure and HLA in healthy donors. J gave up 7 bases and V 5 bases, and 4 bases lay outside the gene matches. Germline V gives CDR1 MNHNS, CDR2 SASEGT. This CDR3 contains 12 residues. This clone was counted only a few times. The antigen remains undetermined. With 60 Vbeta and 13 Jbeta primers, the PCR was carried out. The assay was immunoSEQ multiplex PCR, and TCRdb's table has in-frame clones only and misses some. The sample includes 110,000 to 150,000 clones, 9.4% seen only once; the top ten take less than 2%. Study-wide findings and caveats: TCR beta V- and J-gene trimming, according to a later analysis, was linked to a missense DCLRE1C variant. A later analysis showed that HLA-associated TCR beta chains had undergone more clonal expansion than equally common others. Reportedly, a later analysis found an Asian-associated ancestry cluster had fewer N-insertions than the approximately 670-donor mean. Most TCR beta V segments were productive about 90% or about 30% of the time in an earlier analysis.

The chain links TRBV6-1 to TRBJ1-1, with TRBD1 identical over 7 bases. This receptor was taken from a male donor in good health and CMV-seronegative. The sample consisted of PBMCs. The CDR3 DNA is TGTGCCAGCAGTCCTCGGACAGGTGAAGCTTTCTTT. It is translated as CASSPRTGEAFF.